The T cell receptor beta chain under discussion was sequenced for a study of siplizumab effects on memory and regulatory T cells. CDR3 length equals 14 residues. Deletions cut 0 bases from V and 6 bases from J, with 10 bases between. CDR1 is SGDLS, CDR2 YYNGEE, per germline. Clones were sequenced by immunoSEQ multiplex PCR, and TCRdb holds only the in-frame ones, with some missing. The table has 98,000 or so clones, about 93% seen once; the top ten hold roughly 0.62%. The rearrangement links TRBV9 to TRBJ2-1; D gene ambiguous. The specimen was Tregs sorted from blood. The sequence came from a human donor in good health. Written as DNA, the CDR3 is TGTGCCAGCAGCGTAGCCGCTTTAGGCAATGAGCAGTTCTTC. The encoded protein is CASSVAALGNEQFF.